The clone carrying this T cell receptor (beta chain) showed up just a few times. These data belong to a study of T-cell reconstitution after alpha-beta-depleted transplantation in children. Unique molecular identifiers were incorporated during preparation of the TCRbeta library. TCRdb called the PCR reads again in MiXCR, with one record for every CDR3 protein. Of 240,000 or so distinct CDR3 sequences listed, around 12% were seen once; the top ten hold 2% to 3%. Germline-derived CDR1 and CDR2 are SQVTM and ANQGSEA. V shed 5 bases and J shed 0 bases, with 7 bases lying between them. The CDR3 has 12 amino acids.

J is TRBJ1-2 and V is TRBV29-1; D is unresolved. The TCR was taken from a human donor who donated a stem cell graft to a child with acute lymphoblastic leukemia. The material sequenced was PBMCs from the stem cell graft donor, taken from the stem cell graft. This CDR3 reads CSVLSPNYGYTF. CDR3 bases: TGCAGCGTTCTAAGTCCTAACTATGGCTACACCTTC.